This entry concerns a single TCR beta chain. This specimen belongs to a study of blood T cell repertoires in COVID-19. Background on the study: Samples came from the United States, Italy and Spain, spanning acute and convalescent COVID-19. From T cells, B-cell-depleted T cells, or PBMCs came the material, which was cDNA or gDNA.

In the study's own analysis: Scientists estimated how many nucleated cells there were by amplifying reference gene primers. Some clones are missing from TCRdb's copy, which holds only in-frame ones; the method was immunoSEQ multiplex PCR. That table furnishes V, J and clone size, whereas the DNA furnished D and trimming. The table shows about 81,000 clones, with roughly four fifths occurring only once. J lost 5 bases, V lost 9 bases, and 11 bases had no gene match. Germline values: CDR1 LNHDA, CDR2 SQIVND (reference sequence). The CDR3 consists of 15 residues. The TCR was taken from a human donor in a cohort sampled during active COVID-19. This rearrangement joins TRBV19 to TRBJ2-1; 9 bases fit TRBD2. Material: peripheral blood. The CDR3 DNA reads TGTGCCAGCAGGCCAGCGGGGGGACGCGACAATGAGCAGTTCTTC. This codes for CASRPAGGRDNEQFF. The full variable domain, with the rest looked up from reference TRBV19 and TRBJ2-1, is DGGITQSPKYLFRKEGQNVTLSCEQNLNHDAMYWYRQDPGQGLRLIYYSQIVNDFQKGDIAEGYSVSREKKESFPLTVTSAQKNPTAFYLCASRPAGGRDNEQFFGPGTRLTVL.